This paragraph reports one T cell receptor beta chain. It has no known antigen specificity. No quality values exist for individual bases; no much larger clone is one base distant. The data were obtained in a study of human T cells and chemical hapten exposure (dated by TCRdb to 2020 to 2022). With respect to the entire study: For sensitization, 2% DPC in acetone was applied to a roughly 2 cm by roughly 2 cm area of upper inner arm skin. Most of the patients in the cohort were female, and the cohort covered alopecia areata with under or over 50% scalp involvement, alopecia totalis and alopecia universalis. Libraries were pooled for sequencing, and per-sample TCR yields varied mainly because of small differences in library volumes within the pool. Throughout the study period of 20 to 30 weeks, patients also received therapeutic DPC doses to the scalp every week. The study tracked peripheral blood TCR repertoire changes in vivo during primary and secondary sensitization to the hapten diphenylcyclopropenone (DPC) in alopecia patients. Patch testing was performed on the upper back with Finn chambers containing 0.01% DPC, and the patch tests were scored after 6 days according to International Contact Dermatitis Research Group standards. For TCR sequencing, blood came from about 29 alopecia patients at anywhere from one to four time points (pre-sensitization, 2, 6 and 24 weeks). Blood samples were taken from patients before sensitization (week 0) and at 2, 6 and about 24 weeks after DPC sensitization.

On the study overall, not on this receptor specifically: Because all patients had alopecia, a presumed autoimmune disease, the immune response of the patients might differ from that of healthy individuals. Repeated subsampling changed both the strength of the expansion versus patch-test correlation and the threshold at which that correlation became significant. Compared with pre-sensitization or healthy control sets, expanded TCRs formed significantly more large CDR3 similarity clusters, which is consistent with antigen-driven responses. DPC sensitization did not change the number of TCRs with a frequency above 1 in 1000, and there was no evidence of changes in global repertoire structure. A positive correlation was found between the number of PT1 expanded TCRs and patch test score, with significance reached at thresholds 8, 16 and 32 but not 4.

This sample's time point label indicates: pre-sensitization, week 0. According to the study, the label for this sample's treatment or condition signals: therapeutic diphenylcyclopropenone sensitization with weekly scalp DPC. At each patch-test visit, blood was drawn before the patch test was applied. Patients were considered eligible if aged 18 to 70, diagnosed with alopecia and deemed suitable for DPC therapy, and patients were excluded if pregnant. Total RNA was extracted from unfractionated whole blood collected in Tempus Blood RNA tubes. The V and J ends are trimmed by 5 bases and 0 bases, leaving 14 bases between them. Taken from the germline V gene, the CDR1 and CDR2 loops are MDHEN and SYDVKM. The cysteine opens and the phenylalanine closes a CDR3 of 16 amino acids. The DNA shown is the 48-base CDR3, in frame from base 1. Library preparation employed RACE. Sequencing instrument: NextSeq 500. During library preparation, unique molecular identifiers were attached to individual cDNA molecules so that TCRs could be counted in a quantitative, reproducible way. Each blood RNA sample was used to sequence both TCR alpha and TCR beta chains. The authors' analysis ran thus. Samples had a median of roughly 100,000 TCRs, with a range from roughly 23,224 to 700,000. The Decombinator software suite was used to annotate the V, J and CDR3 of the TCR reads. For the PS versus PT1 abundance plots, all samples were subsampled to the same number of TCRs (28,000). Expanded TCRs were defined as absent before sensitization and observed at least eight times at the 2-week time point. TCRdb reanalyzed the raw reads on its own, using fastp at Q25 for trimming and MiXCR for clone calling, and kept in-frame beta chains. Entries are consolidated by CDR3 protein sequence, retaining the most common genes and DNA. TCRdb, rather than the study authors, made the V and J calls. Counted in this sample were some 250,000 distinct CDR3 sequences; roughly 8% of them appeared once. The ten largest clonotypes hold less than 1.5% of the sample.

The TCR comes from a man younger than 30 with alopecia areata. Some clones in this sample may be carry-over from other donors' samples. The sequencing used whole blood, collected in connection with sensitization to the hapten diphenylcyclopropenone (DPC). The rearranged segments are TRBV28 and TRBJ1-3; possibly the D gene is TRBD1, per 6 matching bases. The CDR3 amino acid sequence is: CASSAPGAPSGNTIYF. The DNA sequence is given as TGTGCCAGCAGTGCCCCGGGGGCTCCCTCTGGAAACACCATATATTTT.